These 2 T cell receptor beta chains came from one sample sequenced in a study of blood T cell repertoires in COVID-19. The assay was immunoSEQ multiplex PCR, and TCRdb's table has in-frame clones only and misses some. Of 50,000 to 70,000 clones detected, 75% to 95% appear once; the ten largest clones hold around 2%. The specimen sequenced was peripheral blood. The receptor source for this set is a man between 60 and 75 years old with acute or convalescent COVID-19.

This clone was recorded only once. The chain carries TRBV7-3 and TRBJ2-1; TRBD2 agrees at 10 bases. The CDR3 sequence is 15 residues long. With V trimmed by 5 bases and J by 5 bases, 6 bases remained unmatched. The V gene's germline CDR1 is SGHTA and CDR2 FQGTGA. The CDR3 loop reads CASSISGRFDNEQFF. In DNA form, the CDR3 reads TGTGCCAGCAGCATTAGCGGGAGGTTCGACAATGAGCAGTTCTTC.

This rearrangement joins TRBV10-3 to TRBJ2-3; 13 positions agree with TRBD2. Trimming at V came to 3 bases and at J to 2 bases, leaving 2 bases not matched to a gene. Germline assignment: CDR1 ENHRY and CDR2 SYGVKD. The CDR3 has 16 residues. The CDR3 nucleotides read TGTGCCATCAGTGAAGGGACTAGCGGGGTCACAGATACGCAGTATTTT. Its protein product is CAISEGTSGVTDTQYF.